A single sample gave rise to the 8 T cell receptor beta chains below, sequenced in a study of cytomegalovirus exposure and HLA in healthy donors. Researchers ran the PCR with 60 Vbeta and 13 Jbeta primers. The data were produced by immunoSEQ multiplex PCR, yet TCRdb's version contains in-frame clones alone and is incomplete. Its table lists fewer than 75,000 clones. Sample: PBMCs. The receptor source for this set is a boy between 10 and 17 years old in good health and CMV-seronegative.

The V gene is TRBV9, the J gene TRBJ2-5; tentative D call: TRBD1 (6 bases). This CDR3 is 14 amino acids long. In germline, CDR1 is SGDLS, CDR2 YYNGEE. V was cut by 4 bases and J by 5 bases, with 15 bases left in between. The CDR3 sequence is CASSISRGGETQYF. The CDR3 DNA reads as TGTGCCAGCAGCATTTCCAGGGGCGGGGAGACCCAGTACTTC.

The gene calls are TRBV19 and TRBJ1-5; weak D call: TRBD1 (5 bases). Per the germline V gene, CDR1 is LNHDA and CDR2 is SQIVND (reference sequence). Trimming pared 3 bases from V and 0 bases from J, leaving 9 bases between. This CDR3 has 15 amino acids. The CDR3 region is CASSIGGGSNQPQHF. As DNA, the CDR3 is TGTGCCAGTAGTATCGGGGGGGGTAGCAATCAGCCCCAGCATTTT. Drawing the rest from reference TRBV19 and TRBJ1-5, the complete variable domain is DGGITQSPKYLFRKEGQNVTLSCEQNLNHDAMYWYRQDPGQGLRLIYYSQIVNDFQKGDIAEGYSVSREKKESFPLTVTSAQKNPTAFYLCASSIGGGSNQPQHFGDGTRLSIL.

V usage is TRBV5-1 and J usage is TRBJ1-3, with D unresolved. CDR1 and CDR2 from the germline V gene are SGHRS and YFSETQ. V lost 0 bases, J lost 0 bases, and 10 bases lay in between. The CDR3 runs to 16 residues. The CDR3 DNA reads TGCGCCAGCAGCTTGGACGGCGGCACCTCTGGAAACACCATATATTTT. This codes for CASSLDGGTSGNTIYF. Full variable domain (missing parts from reference TRBV5-1 and TRBJ1-3): KAGVTQTPRYLIKTRGQQVTLSCSPISGHRSVSWYQQTPGQGLQFLFEYFSETQRNKGNFPGRFSGRQFSNSRSEMNVSTLELGDSALYLCASSLDGGTSGNTIYFGEGSWLTVV.

The chain combines TRBV6-5 with TRBJ2-7, with D possibly TRBD1 on 6 matching bases. Per the germline V gene, CDR1 is MNHEY and CDR2 is SVGAGI. V lost 6 bases to trimming and J lost 1 base, with 13 bases between them. The length of the CDR3 is 14 residues. Written as DNA, the CDR3 is TGTGCCAGCAGCATGCAACAGGGATCCTACGAGCAGTACTTC. This encodes CASSMQQGSYEQYF.

The rearrangement joins TRBV9 to TRBJ1-6; 9 bases map to TRBD1. The V gene end was trimmed by 8 bases and the J gene end by 6 bases; junction bases not matched to a gene: 18. The germline V gene has CDR1 SGDLS and CDR2 YYNGEE. The CDR3 has 18 residues. CDR3 residues: CASSRGQGGLVTNSPLHF. The CDR3 bases are TGTGCCAGTTCAAGGGGACAGGGTGGCTTAGTTACTAATTCACCCCTCCACTTT.

Here the CDR3 reads CASRSGQTYNSPLHF. CDR3 coding DNA: TGTGCCAGTAGAAGCGGACAGACCTATAATTCACCCCTCCACTTT. The rearrangement joins TRBV19 to TRBJ1-6; D may be TRBD1 (6 bases). CDR1 LNHDA and CDR2 SQIVND come from the germline V gene (reference sequence). The CDR3 length is 15 residues. Trimming stripped 6 bases from V and 2 bases from J, with 11 bases between. Variable domain in full (rest from reference TRBV19 and TRBJ1-6): DGGITQSPKYLFRKEGQNVTLSCEQNLNHDAMYWYRQDPGQGLRLIYYSQIVNDFQKGDIAEGYSVSREKKESFPLTVTSAQKNPTAFYLCASRSGQTYNSPLHFGNGTRLTVT.

The chain joins TRBV5-4 to TRBJ2-1, with 7 bases that match TRBD2. The CDR3 loop spans 15 amino acids. Per germline, CDR1 SGHNT and CDR2 YYREEE (reference sequence). V trimming: 1 base; J trimming: 5 bases; junction bases outside the gene matches: 6. CDR3 in DNA: TGTGCCAGCAGCTTGCGGCTAGCGGACAACAATGAGCAGTTCTTC. This encodes CASSLRLADNNEQFF.

The chain uses TRBV30 and TRBJ2-2, with D tentatively TRBD1 (5 bases). Trimming pared 0 bases from V and 3 bases from J, leaving 11 bases between. The CDR3 is 15 residues long. Germline CDR1 GTSNPN, CDR2 SVGIG (reference sequence). The CDR3 here is CAWSVAGIDTGELFF. DNA for the CDR3: TGTGCCTGGAGTGTTGCAGGGATAGACACCGGGGAGCTGTTTTTT.